This T cell receptor beta chain was retrieved from a study of CD8 T cells in ankylosing spondylitis. Study-wide findings and caveats: Roughly eight highly homologous variants made up a TCR beta motif that seemed to typify ankylosing spondylitis blood.

By quantitative 5'-RACE with molecular barcodes, the TCR beta libraries were made. TCRdb reanalysed the 5' RACE reads using MiXCR and keeps one entry per CDR3 protein. The sample has fewer than 400,000 distinct CDR3 sequences, roughly 15% seen once. V was trimmed by 2 bases and J by 0 bases, leaving 17 bases between them. The CDR3 extends over 18 amino acids. CDR1 SGHRS and CDR2 YFSETQ come from the germline V gene. This clonotype was counted ten times or more. Its antigen is not identified. The sequence derives from a male donor with ankylosing spondylitis or in good health (not recorded which). Specimen: blood, either unsorted or a sorted T cell fraction (not recorded which). The chain carries TRBV5-1 and TRBJ2-2, with a tentative D call TRBD2 (6 bases). CDR3 bases: TGCGCCAGCAGCTTAACGGGGTCGGGACTCTCGAACACCGGGGAGCTGTTTTTT. Its protein product is CASSLTGSGLSNTGELFF.